This TCR beta chain originates from a study of blood T cell repertoires in COVID-19. The repertoire was sequenced with immunoSEQ multiplex PCR; TCRdb's copy has only in-frame clones and lacks some. The table records 30,000 to 40,000 clones, roughly 85% of them present only once. CDR1 MNHEY and CDR2 SMNVEV come from the germline V gene (reference sequence). There are 14 residues in the CDR3. The V segment lost 8 bases and the J segment 2 bases; nucleotides outside the gene matches: 7. The sequence derives from a human donor in a cohort sampled during active COVID-19. The sequenced sample consisted of peripheral blood. The chain employs TRBV27 and TRBJ2-7; 9 bases agree with TRBD1. The CDR3 sequence is CASQPRTGAYEQYF. In DNA, the CDR3 is TGTGCCAGCCAACCCCGGACAGGGGCCTACGAGCAGTACTTC.